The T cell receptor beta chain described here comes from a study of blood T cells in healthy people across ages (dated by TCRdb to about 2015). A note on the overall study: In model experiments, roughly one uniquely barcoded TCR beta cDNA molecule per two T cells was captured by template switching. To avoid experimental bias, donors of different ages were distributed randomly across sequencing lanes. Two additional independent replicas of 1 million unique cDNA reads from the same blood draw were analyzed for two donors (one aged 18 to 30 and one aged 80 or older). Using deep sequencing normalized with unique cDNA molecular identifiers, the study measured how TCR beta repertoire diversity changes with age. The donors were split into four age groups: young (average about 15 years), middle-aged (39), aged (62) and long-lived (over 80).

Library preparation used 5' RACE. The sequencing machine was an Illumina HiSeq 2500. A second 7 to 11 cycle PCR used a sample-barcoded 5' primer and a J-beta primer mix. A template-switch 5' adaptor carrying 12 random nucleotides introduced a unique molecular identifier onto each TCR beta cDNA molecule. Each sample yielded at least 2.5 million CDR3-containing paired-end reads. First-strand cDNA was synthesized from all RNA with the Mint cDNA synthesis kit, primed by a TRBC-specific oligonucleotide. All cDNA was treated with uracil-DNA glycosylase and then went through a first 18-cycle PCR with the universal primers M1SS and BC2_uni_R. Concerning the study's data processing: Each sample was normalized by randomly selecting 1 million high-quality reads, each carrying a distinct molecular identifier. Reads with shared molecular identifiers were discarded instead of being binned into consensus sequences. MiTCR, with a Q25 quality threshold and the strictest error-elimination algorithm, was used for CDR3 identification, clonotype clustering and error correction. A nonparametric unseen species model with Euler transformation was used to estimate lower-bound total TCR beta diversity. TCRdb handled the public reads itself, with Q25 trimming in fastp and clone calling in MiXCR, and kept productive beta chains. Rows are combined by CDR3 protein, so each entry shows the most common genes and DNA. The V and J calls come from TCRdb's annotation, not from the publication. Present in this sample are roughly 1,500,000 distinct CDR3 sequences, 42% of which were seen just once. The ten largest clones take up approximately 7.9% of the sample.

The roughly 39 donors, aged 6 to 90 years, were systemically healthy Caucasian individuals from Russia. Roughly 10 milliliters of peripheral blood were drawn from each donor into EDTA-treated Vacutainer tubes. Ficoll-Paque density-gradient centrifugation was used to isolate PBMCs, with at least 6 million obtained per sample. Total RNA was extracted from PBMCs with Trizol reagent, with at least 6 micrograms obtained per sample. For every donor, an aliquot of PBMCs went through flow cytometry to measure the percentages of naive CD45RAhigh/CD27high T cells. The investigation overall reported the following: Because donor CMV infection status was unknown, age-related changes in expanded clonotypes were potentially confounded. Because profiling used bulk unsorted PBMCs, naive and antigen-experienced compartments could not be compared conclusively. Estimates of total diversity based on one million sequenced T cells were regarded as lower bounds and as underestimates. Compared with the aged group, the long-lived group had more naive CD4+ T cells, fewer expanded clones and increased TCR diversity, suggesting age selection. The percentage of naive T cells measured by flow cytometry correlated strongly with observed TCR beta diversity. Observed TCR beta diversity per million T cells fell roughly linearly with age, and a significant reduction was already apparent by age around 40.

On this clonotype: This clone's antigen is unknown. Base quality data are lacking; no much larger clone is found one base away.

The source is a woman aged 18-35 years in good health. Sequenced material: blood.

The CDR3 reads as follows: CASTLGASGARETQYF. The bases read TGTGCCAGCACCCTAGGGGCTAGCGGCGCTCGGGAGACCCAGTACTTC. This chain joins TRBV7-6 to TRBJ2-5, and TRBD2 aligns with 7 junction nucleotides. The CDR3 numbers 16 residues from cysteine through phenylalanine. Kept here is only the CDR3 DNA, which spans 48 bases and is read in frame from base 1. CDR1 and CDR2, per the germline V gene, are SGHVS and FNYEAQ. Trimming removed 7 bases from V and 5 bases from J; the gene matches leave 16 bases unexplained.